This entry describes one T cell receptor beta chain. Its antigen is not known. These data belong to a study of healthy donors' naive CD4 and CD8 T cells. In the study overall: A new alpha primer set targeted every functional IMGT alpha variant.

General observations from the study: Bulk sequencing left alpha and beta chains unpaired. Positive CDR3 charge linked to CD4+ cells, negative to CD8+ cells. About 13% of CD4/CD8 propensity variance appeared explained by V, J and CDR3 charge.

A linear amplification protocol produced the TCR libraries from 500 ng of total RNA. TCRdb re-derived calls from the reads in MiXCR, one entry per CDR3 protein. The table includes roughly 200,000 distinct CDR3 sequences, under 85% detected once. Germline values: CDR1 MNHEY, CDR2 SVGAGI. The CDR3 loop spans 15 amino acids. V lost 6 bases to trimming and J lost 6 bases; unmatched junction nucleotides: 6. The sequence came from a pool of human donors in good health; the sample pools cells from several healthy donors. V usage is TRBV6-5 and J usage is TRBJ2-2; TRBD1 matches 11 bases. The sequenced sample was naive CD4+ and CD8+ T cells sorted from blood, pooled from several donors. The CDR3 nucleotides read TGTGCCAGCAGATGGACAGGGGGCCTCCCCGGGGAGCTGTTTTTT. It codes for CASRWTGGLPGELFF.